The sequence of this T cell receptor (beta chain) was determined in a study of technical replicates of blood from a few donors. This clone was found once. Sequencing was performed with immunoSEQ multiplex PCR; in TCRdb, only in-frame clones are kept and a portion is missing. The table has 50,000 to 70,000 clones, just over 90% seen once. Sequenced: PBMCs. The TCR sequence derives from a human donor in good health. Some clones in this sample may be carry-over from other donors' samples.

The CDR3 DNA is TGTGCCAGCAGCTTAGCGGGGGGAGGGGAGGAGACCCAGTACTTC. Its protein is CASSLAGGGEETQYF. This chain uses TRBV7-7 with TRBJ2-5, with TRBD2 identical over 7 bases. CDR1 and CDR2 from the germline V gene are SSHAT and FNYEAQ (reference sequence). The J segment lost 5 bases and the V segment lost 0 bases, leaving 6 bases of the junction unmatched. The CDR3 loop spans 15 amino acids.